This TCR beta chain was recovered during a study of beta chain features in type 1 diabetes. Sequenced material consisted of expressed TCRB transcripts (all of the isolated RNA was reverse transcribed). The data were produced by immunoSEQ multiplex PCR, yet TCRdb's version contains in-frame clones alone and is incomplete. This sample has 200,000 to 250,000 clones, with roughly 13% found just once. Germline V gene sequence: CDR1 SQVTM, CDR2 ANQGSEA. CDR3 size: 12 residues. V was trimmed by 4 bases and J by 5 bases, leaving 11 bases between them. The sequencing sample was made of naive CD4+ T cells from blood. This chain uses TRBV29-1 with TRBJ2-5, with D perhaps matching TRBD2 (5 bases). The clonotype originates from a woman in her thirties or forties in good health. CDR3 sequence (DNA): TGCAGCGTTGGGAGGCCCCAGGAGACCCAGTACTTC. As protein: CSVGRPQETQYF.